These 31 T cell receptor beta chains came from one sample sequenced in a study of blood T cell repertoires in COVID-19. Assay: immunoSEQ multiplex PCR; the TCRdb copy retains only in-frame clones and omits some. Here the sample spans 250,000 to 300,000 clones, about nine tenths being singletons. Material: PBMCs or T cells enriched from blood (not recorded which). The receptor source for this set is a woman in her thirties or forties with acute COVID-19.

V usage is TRBV6-2 or TRBV6-3 and J usage is TRBJ2-7, with D tentatively TRBD1 (7 bases). The V gene's germline CDR1 is MNHEY and CDR2 SVGEGT. CDR3 length: 14 residues. V was shortened by 5 bases and J by 4 bases, with 15 bases between the two germline ends. The CDR3 is CASSDMTGRYEQYF. CDR3 sequence (DNA): TGTGCCAGCAGTGATATGACAGGGAGGTACGAGCAGTACTTC.

The V and J genes are TRBV5-5 and TRBJ2-3, with 7 bases aligning to TRBD1. Germline CDR1 and CDR2: SGHKS and YYEKEE (reference sequence). There are 15 residues in the CDR3. V lost 3 bases and J lost 0; bases outside the gene matches: 4. The CDR3 is CASSSGQESTDTQYF. Written as DNA, the CDR3 is TGTGCCAGCAGCTCTGGACAGGAGAGCACAGATACGCAGTATTTT.

The genes are TRBV5-4 and TRBJ1-3; unclear D gene. This CDR3 is built from 15 residues. The V and J ends lost 1 base and 4 bases respectively, with 12 bases between them. Germline lookup yields CDR1 SGHNT and CDR2 YYREEE (reference sequence). This CDR3 is CASSLRGSSGNTIYF. DNA of the CDR3: TGTGCCAGCAGCTTGCGAGGCTCCTCAGGAAACACCATATATTTT.

There are a few counts of this clone. This chain links TRBV30 with TRBJ1-2, with no clear D. The V and J ends lost 0 bases and 4 bases respectively, with 9 bases between them. The length of the CDR3 is 13 residues. CDR1 is GTSNPN, CDR2 SVGIG, per germline (reference sequence). Here the CDR3 DNA reads TGTGCCTGGAGTGTTAGCCCGCCCTATGGCTACACCTTC. Translated: CAWSVSPPYGYTF.

The chain joins TRBV4-3 to TRBJ2-7; 10 bases are shared with TRBD2. This CDR3 spans 15 amino acids. Germline loops: CDR1 LGHNA, CDR2 YSLEER. The V segment lost 1 base and the J segment 0 bases; nucleotides outside the gene matches: 0. CDR3 in amino acids: CASSQVAGGSYEQYF. The CDR3 DNA reads TGCGCCAGCAGCCAAGTAGCGGGAGGCTCCTACGAGCAGTACTTC.

V usage is TRBV19 and J usage is TRBJ2-3; 9 bases are a match to TRBD1. Per the germline V gene, CDR1 is LNHDA and CDR2 is SQIVND (reference sequence). V lost 5 bases and J lost 1; bases outside the gene matches: 1. The CDR3 is 14 amino acids. The CDR3 DNA reads as TGTGCCAGTAGTTGGGACAGGGGCACAGATACGCAGTATTTT. Translated, it gives CASSWDRGTDTQYF.

CDR3 in amino acids: CASARGGYGYTF. The CDR3 DNA follows: TGTGCCAGCGCCAGGGGCGGCTATGGCTACACCTTC. This sequence joins TRBV2 and TRBJ1-2; possible D gene TRBD1, 6 bases. Trimming pared 8 bases from V and 4 bases from J, leaving 11 bases between. Germline lookup yields CDR1 SNHLY and CDR2 FYNNEI. This CDR3 contains 12 residues.

The chain joins TRBV11-2 to TRBJ1-2, with 9 positions matching TRBD1. Germline trimming cut 2 bases from V and 5 bases from J; bases unmatched to any gene: 9. This CDR3 region has 16 residues. CDR1 and CDR2 (germline): SGHAT, FQNNGV. In DNA, the CDR3 is TGTGCCAGCAGCTTACGCCGGGGACAGGGAGGTTATGGCTACACCTTC. It is translated as CASSLRRGQGGYGYTF.

The chain combines TRBV9 with TRBJ2-5; 8 bases agree with TRBD2. Losses at the gene ends were 3 bases for V and 4 bases for J; bases not matched to a gene: 8. The germline V gene encodes CDR1 SGDLS and CDR2 YYNGEE. This CDR3 contains 15 residues. The CDR3 reads CASSASSGYSETQYF. Here the CDR3 DNA reads TGTGCCAGCAGCGCGTCTAGCGGGTACTCAGAGACCCAGTACTTC.

In this sample, this clone turned up once. V usage is TRBV4-3 and J usage is TRBJ1-1, with D possibly TRBD1 on 6 matching bases. Trimming pared 5 bases from V and 0 bases from J, leaving 13 bases between. In germline, CDR1 is LGHNA, CDR2 YSLEER. The length of the CDR3 is 15 residues. This chain's CDR3 is CASSRTGHLNTEAFF. The CDR3, as DNA: TGCGCCAGCAGCAGAACGGGACACCTGAACACTGAAGCTTTCTTT.

This clone was recorded once. The rearrangement uses TRBV11-2 and TRBJ1-6; TRBD1 might be the D (5 bases). CDR1 SGHAT and CDR2 FQNNGV come from the germline V gene. V lost 1 base to trimming and J lost 10 bases, with 11 bases between them. This CDR3 is 14 amino acids long. The CDR3 here is CASSLVPRVSPLHF. The CDR3 DNA sequence: TGTGCCAGCAGCTTAGTGCCCAGGGTCTCACCCCTCCACTTT.

This clone was detected once. The rearrangement links TRBV7-9 to TRBJ1-3, with D tentatively TRBD1 (5 bases). V was trimmed by 0 bases and J by 5 bases, leaving 14 bases between them. The germline gives CDR1 SEHNR, CDR2 FQNEAQ (reference sequence). CDR3 size: 16 residues. The CDR3 spells CASSLAGQGRRNTIYF. In DNA, the CDR3 is TGTGCCAGCAGCTTAGCGGGGCAGGGTAGAAGAAACACCATATATTTT.

This clone was seen a few times. The chain uses TRBV11-3 and TRBJ2-2; unclear D gene. The germline gives CDR1 SGHNT, CDR2 YENEEA. This CDR3 is 13 amino acids long. The V end lost 1 base, the J end lost 7 bases, and 7 bases lay between the germline ends. The CDR3 coding sequence is TGTGCCAGCAGCTTAGCCGGTCGCGGGGAGCTGTTTTTT. The encoded protein is CASSLAGRGELFF.

The chain recombines TRBV12-3 or TRBV12-4 with TRBJ2-3; D is ambiguous. Trimming stripped 6 bases from V and 1 base from J, with 8 bases between. The CDR3 covers 13 residues. CDR3 in amino acids: CASSPSGTDTQYF. The CDR3 coding sequence is TGTGCCAGCAGCCCATCGGGCACAGATACGCAGTATTTT.

V and J are TRBV11-1 and TRBJ2-2; 7 bases map to TRBD1. Looked up from germline, CDR1 is SGHAT and CDR2 is FQDESV (reference sequence). CDR3 size: 15 residues. The J segment lost 5 bases and the V segment lost 5 bases, leaving 8 bases of the junction unmatched. The DNA of the CDR3 is TGTGCCAGCAGCGAAGACAGGGTACCGACCGGGGAGCTGTTTTTT. This codes for CASSEDRVPTGELFF.

The CDR3 nucleotides are TGCGCCAGCAGCCGACAGGGGGCATCCGGCAATGAGCAGTTCTTC. It specifies CASSRQGASGNEQFF. The V call is TRBV5-1, the J call TRBJ2-1; the match to TRBD1 covers 10 bases. V lost 4 bases, J lost 6 bases, and 7 bases stayed unmatched. The germline V gene has CDR1 SGHRS and CDR2 YFSETQ. This CDR3 comprises 15 residues.

The chain joins TRBV6-5 to TRBJ1-5, with D unresolved. V lost 0 bases and J 7 bases, leaving 10 bases between the germline ends. This CDR3 is built from 14 residues. The V gene's germline CDR1 is MNHEY and CDR2 SVGAGI. CDR3 loop: CASSYSRGSQPQHF. The CDR3 DNA sequence: TGTGCCAGCAGTTACTCAAGAGGGTCCCAGCCCCAGCATTTT.

The chain is built from TRBV19 and TRBJ2-1, with no clear D. This CDR3 has 13 amino acids. Trimming left V 1 base short and J 8 bases short, with 9 bases between. The germline V gene encodes CDR1 LNHDA and CDR2 SQIVND (reference sequence). The CDR3 protein is CASSIGHRDEQFF. CDR3 nucleotide sequence: TGTGCCAGTAGTATAGGCCACCGGGATGAGCAGTTCTTC.

Here the CDR3 reads CASSPGQGGTEAFF. The DNA for the CDR3 is TGTGCCAGCAGCCCGGGACAGGGAGGCACTGAAGCTTTCTTT. The chain is built from TRBV7-9 and TRBJ1-1; 9 nucleotides match TRBD1. The ends lost 5 bases at V and 4 bases at J; junction bases unmatched: 5. In germline, CDR1 is SEHNR, CDR2 FQNEAQ (reference sequence). CDR3 length equals 14 residues.

The chain has TRBV19 and TRBJ1-6; TRBD1 is a possible D gene (6 bases). The germline gives CDR1 LNHDA, CDR2 SQIVND (reference sequence). Trimming pared 7 bases from V and 7 bases from J, leaving 14 bases between. The CDR3 spans 14 residues. The CDR3, as DNA: TGTGCCAGTACAAAGACAGGTCAAAATTCACCCCTCCACTTT. Translating it yields CASTKTGQNSPLHF. Full variable domain (outside the CDR3, taken from reference TRBV19 and TRBJ1-6): DGGITQSPKYLFRKEGQNVTLSCEQNLNHDAMYWYRQDPGQGLRLIYYSQIVNDFQKGDIAEGYSVSREKKESFPLTVTSAQKNPTAFYLCASTKTGQNSPLHFGNGTRLTVT.

This sequence joins TRBV9 and TRBJ2-5; no definite D call. Germline V gene sequence: CDR1 SGDLS, CDR2 YYNGEE. V was shortened by 0 bases and J by 2 bases, with 8 bases between the two germline ends. CDR3 length: 14 residues. Here the CDR3 reads CASSVGSKQETQYF. DNA for the CDR3: TGTGCCAGCAGCGTAGGGAGCAAGCAAGAGACCCAGTACTTC.

The rearrangement uses TRBV11-2 and TRBJ2-7; 9 positions match TRBD1. With 1 base clipped from V and 3 bases from J, the junction kept 4 bases outside the gene matches. This CDR3 spans 15 amino acids. Germline CDR1 is SGHAT and CDR2 is FQNNGV. CDR3 DNA: TGTGCCAGCAGCTTAGGGGGACAGGGAATCTACGAGCAGTACTTC. Protein sequence: CASSLGGQGIYEQYF.

CDR3 in amino acids: CASSRDKAHIYNEQFF. In DNA, the CDR3 is TGCGCCAGCAGCCGAGACAAGGCACATATCTACAATGAGCAGTTCTTC. J is TRBJ2-1 and V is TRBV5-1; D gene unclear. The CDR3 consists of 16 residues. V lost 4 bases to trimming and J lost 3 bases, with 17 bases between them. CDR1 is SGHRS, CDR2 YFSETQ, per germline.

The V call is TRBV6-5, the J call TRBJ2-1; TRBD2 matches at 12 bases. After removal of 7 bases from V and 8 bases from J, the junction contained 6 bases not matched to a gene. Per the germline V gene, CDR1 is MNHEY and CDR2 is SVGAGI. CDR3 length: 14 amino acids. The CDR3 DNA follows: TGTGCCAGCAACAGACTAGCGGGAGTAGATGAGCAGTTCTTC. The encoded protein is CASNRLAGVDEQFF.

The chain employs TRBV19 and TRBJ1-1; 7 bases are shared with TRBD1. J lost 5 bases, V lost 7 bases, and 7 bases had no gene match. Looked up from germline, CDR1 is LNHDA and CDR2 is SQIVND (reference sequence). The CDR3 consists of 13 residues. The CDR3 loop is CASMTGRWTEAFF. CDR3 DNA: TGTGCCAGTATGACAGGGAGGTGGACTGAAGCTTTCTTT. The variable domain in full, completed from reference TRBV19 and TRBJ1-1, reads DGGITQSPKYLFRKEGQNVTLSCEQNLNHDAMYWYRQDPGQGLRLIYYSQIVNDFQKGDIAEGYSVSREKKESFPLTVTSAQKNPTAFYLCASMTGRWTEAFFGQGTRLTVV.

This clone appeared a single time. This chain uses TRBV18 with TRBJ1-1; no clear D. There are 12 residues in the CDR3. Germline CDR1 reads KGHSH; CDR2 reads LQKENI. V was shortened by 1 base and J by 6 bases, with 6 bases between the two germline ends. The CDR3 region has the DNA TGTGCCAGCTCACCACAGCTTTCTGAAGCTTTCTTT. Protein product: CASSPQLSEAFF.

The rearrangement links TRBV12-3 or TRBV12-4 to TRBJ1-1; the D gene is possibly TRBD1 (5 bases). The CDR3 is 12 residues long. Trimming took off 4 bases at V and 4 bases at J, with 7 bases between the two ends. CDR3 coding DNA: TGTGCCAGCAGTTCAGGGTTCACTGAAGCTTTCTTT. Translating gives CASSSGFTEAFF.

V and J are TRBV29-1 and TRBJ2-5; 8 nucleotides agree with TRBD1. The CDR3 spans 14 residues. CDR1 and CDR2 (germline): SQVTM, ANQGSEA. The trim removed 7 bases at V and 1 base at J, leaving 8 bases unmatched. The CDR3 spells CSAWRTGRQETQYF. CDR3 DNA: TGCAGCGCTTGGAGGACAGGGCGCCAAGAGACCCAGTACTTC.

The V call is TRBV25-1, the J call TRBJ2-1, with 7 positions matching TRBD2. V dropped 4 bases and J dropped 12; count of bases not matched to a gene: 12. This CDR3 contains 14 residues. Germline V gives CDR1 MGHDK, CDR2 SYGVNS. The CDR3 nucleotides are TGTGCCAGCAGTGGTGGACTAGAGTCCCCTAGGCAGTTCTTC. Translating it yields CASSGGLESPRQFF.

The genes are TRBV3-1 (or the pseudogene TRBV3-2) and TRBJ2-7, with D possibly being TRBD2 (6 bases). Germline values: CDR1 LGHDT, CDR2 YNNKEL (reference sequence). V was pared by 5 bases and J by 0 bases, with 20 bases between. The CDR3 consists of 17 residues. For the CDR3, the DNA is TGTGCCAGCAGCAGAACTAATACCGGAGGGCCCTCCTACGAGCAGTACTTC. Residues: CASSRTNTGGPSYEQYF.

CDR3 in amino acids: CASAPVGGGYGYTF. As DNA, the CDR3 is TGTGCCAGTGCTCCCGTGGGGGGGGGCTATGGCTACACCTTC. V is TRBV19 and J is TRBJ1-2, with D perhaps TRBD1 (5 bases). The length of the CDR3 is 14 residues. Germline-derived CDR1 and CDR2 are LNHDA and SQIVND (reference sequence). V gave up 8 bases and J gave up 4 bases, with 17 bases separating them.